This T cell receptor beta chain was found in a study of T cell repertoires in cytomegalovirus infection (dated by TCRdb to about 2019). Broadly, across the study: Donor HLA type was relevant to the analysis, because carriage of CMV infection together with the matching HLA type was indicated by public TCR beta signatures. What the work shows at the level of the full study, not this receptor alone: In the ex vivo response, HLA-C-restricted CMV-specific TCR beta clonotypes were dominant, and in two of eight donors the single most frequent clonotype came from this HLA-C-restricted group. In both this cohort and an independent roughly 400-donor cohort, the cumulative frequency of public TCR beta family members distinguished carriers of CMV infection plus the relevant HLA type.

Concerning this clonotype itself: Its antigen remains undetermined. A junction end diverges from the germline sequence, so it may reflect a read error.

TCRdb lists the instrument as Illumina HiSeq 1500. In-frame beta chains were kept once TCRdb had trimmed the public reads at Q25 with fastp and called clones with MiXCR. One record per CDR3 amino acid sequence lists the most common genes and DNA. Recorded for this sample are 300,000 or so distinct CDR3 sequences; about a quarter of them occurred a single time. Roughly 14% of the sample is in the top ten clones. There are 14 amino acids in the CDR3, from cysteine to phenylalanine inclusive. CDR3 DNA is the only sequence kept; it has 42 bases, read in frame from the first base. The germline V gene sets CDR1 to SGHTA and CDR2 to FQGNSA.

The chain joins TRBV7-2 to TRBJ2-7, and the D gene may be TRBD1, 6 bases matching. The sequence came from a human donor in good health (CMV status not recorded). Some clones in this sample may be carry-over from other donors' samples. Specimen: PBMCs. The base sequence is TGTGCCAGCAGTTACAGGGTGGGAGATTACGTGCAGTACTTC. Its product reads: CASSYRVGDYVQYF.